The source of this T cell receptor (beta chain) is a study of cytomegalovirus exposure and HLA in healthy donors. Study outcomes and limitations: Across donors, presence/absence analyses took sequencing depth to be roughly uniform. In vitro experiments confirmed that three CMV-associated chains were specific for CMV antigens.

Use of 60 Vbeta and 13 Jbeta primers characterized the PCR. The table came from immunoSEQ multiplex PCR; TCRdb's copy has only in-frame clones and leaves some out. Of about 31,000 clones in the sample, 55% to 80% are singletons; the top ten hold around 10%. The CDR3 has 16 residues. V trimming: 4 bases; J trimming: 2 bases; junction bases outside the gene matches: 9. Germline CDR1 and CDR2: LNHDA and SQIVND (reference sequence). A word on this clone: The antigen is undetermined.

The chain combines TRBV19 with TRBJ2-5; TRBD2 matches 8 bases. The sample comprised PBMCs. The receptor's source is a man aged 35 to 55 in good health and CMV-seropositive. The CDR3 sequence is CASSTIIAGPQETQYF. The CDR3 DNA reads TGTGCCAGTAGTACCATCATAGCGGGGCCGCAAGAGACCCAGTACTTC.